Presented here are 5 T cell receptor beta chains from one specimen sequenced in a study of PD-L1 blockade in urothelial cancer. Sequencing was performed with immunoSEQ multiplex PCR; in TCRdb, only in-frame clones are kept and a portion is missing. The repertoire includes approximately 100,000 clones, approximately 90% of them detected once, and over 0.8% sits in the top ten. Specimen: PBMCs, collected around atezolizumab (anti-PD-L1) treatment. Source of these receptors: a woman older than 75 with urothelial cancer.

The chain has TRBV9 and TRBJ2-4, with D possibly TRBD2 on 7 matching bases. V lost 0 bases and J 0 bases, leaving 13 bases between the germline ends. Per germline, CDR1 SGDLS and CDR2 YYNGEE. The CDR3 length is 17 residues. For the CDR3, the DNA is TGTGCCAGCAGCGTAGAGGGGGGGGGCCTAGCCAAAAACATTCAGTACTTC. Translated: CASSVEGGGLAKNIQYF.

The V and J genes are TRBV7-9 and TRBJ1-1, with 7 bases matching TRBD1. This CDR3 spans 13 amino acids. After removal of 3 bases from V and 5 bases from J, the junction contained 3 bases not matched to a gene. The germline CDR1 and CDR2 sequences are SEHNR and FQNEAQ (reference sequence). The CDR3 bases are TGTGCCAGCAGCTTCGACAGGGTTACTGAAGCTTTCTTT. This encodes CASSFDRVTEAFF. The whole variable domain, remainder taken from reference TRBV7-9 and TRBJ1-1, is DTGVSQNPRHKITKRGQNVTFRCDPISEHNRLYWYRQTLGQGPEFLTYFQNEAQLEKSRLLSDRFSAERPKGSFSTLEIQRTEQGDSAMYLCASSFDRVTEAFFGQGTRLTVV.

CDR3 residues: CASSLYAGALPEAFF. In DNA form, the CDR3 reads TGTGCCAGCAGCTTGTACGCAGGGGCGCTCCCTGAAGCTTTCTTT. This chain uses TRBV5-6 with TRBJ1-1; TRBD1 is a possible D gene (6 bases). Germline V gene lookup returns CDR1 SGHDT and CDR2 YYEEEE. Trimming removed 1 base from V and 6 bases from J, with 16 bases in between. The CDR3 has 15 amino acids.

The V gene is TRBV6-5, the J gene TRBJ1-1, with TRBD1 identical over 9 bases. The length of the CDR3 is 15 residues. Germline V lookup: CDR1 MNHEY, CDR2 SVGAGI. The trim removed 6 bases at V and 5 bases at J, leaving 10 bases unmatched. The CDR3 reads CASSPLGQGMTEAFF. The CDR3 DNA is TGTGCCAGCAGCCCCCTGGGACAGGGAATGACTGAAGCTTTCTTT.

CDR3 bases: TGTGCCAGCAGCTTGTACGGGGGTACGGGTCAGCCCCAGCATTTT. Translated: CASSLYGGTGQPQHF. This chain uses TRBV5-8 with TRBJ1-5, with D perhaps TRBD1 (5 bases). From germline, CDR1 is SGHTS and CDR2 YDEGEE. Deletions cut 1 base from V and 6 bases from J, with 14 bases between. There are 15 residues in the CDR3.